Each of the 3 T cell receptor beta chains below was sequenced from the same sample in a study of CXCR3-negative and CXCR3-positive naive CD8 T cells (dated by TCRdb to about 2019). Broader findings and caveats from the paper: Compared with CXCR3-negative naive cells, CXCR3-positive naive cells had TRB CDR3s with higher hydrophobicity (lower Kidera factor 4), lower energy, and higher strength and volume indices.

What these receptors recognize is not known. These reads were obtained on a NextSeq 550. The Human TCR Profiling Kit (MiLaboratory) was used to make UMI-labeled 5' RACE TRB cDNA libraries. Through TCRdb reprocessing, the reads give one entry per CDR3 protein sequence; DNA is omitted. For this sample, the table gives about 120,000 distinct CDR3 sequences. The ten largest make up approximately 0.4% of the sample. The source material was naive CXCR3+ CD8+ T cells from blood. Interpreted using the paper, the cell subset or site label stands for: CD45RO-CCR7+CD27+CD95- naive CD8+ T cells expressing CXCR3 (TNR3+). The origin of the receptors is a human donor in good health. Some clones in this sample may be carry-over from other donors' samples.

The chain is built from TRBV27 and TRBJ1-1; checking the TCRdb D call of TRBD1 is not possible without DNA. This CDR3 comprises 15 residues. The germline V gene has CDR1 MNHEY and CDR2 SMNVEV (reference sequence). The CDR3 sequence is CASSKLTGANTEAFF.

The chain carries TRBV6-6 and TRBJ1-2; with no DNA, the TCRdb D assignment of TRBD1 cannot be verified. Germline CDR1 MNHNY, CDR2 SVGAGI (reference sequence). There are 18 residues in the CDR3. The CDR3 sequence: CASTQTGAFPTLNYGYTF.

This chain connects TRBV4-3 to TRBJ1-2; the D gene TCRdb calls, TRBD1, cannot be checked with no DNA. The V gene's germline CDR1 is LGHNA and CDR2 YSLEER. The CDR3 totals 16 residues. The chain's CDR3 is CASSQDRATAHYGYTF.